This T cell receptor (beta chain) was recorded in a study of blood T cell repertoires in COVID-19. Study in general: Samples came from the United States, Italy and Spain, spanning acute and convalescent COVID-19. PBMCs, B-cell-depleted T cells, or T cells were the source of the cDNA or gDNA that made up the material.

Trimming pared 3 bases from V and 5 bases from J, leaving 11 bases between. Germline-derived CDR1 and CDR2 are ENHRY and SYGVKD. This CDR3 contains 13 residues. As processed by the authors: Using reference gene primer amplification, nucleated cell counts were estimated. Sequenced by immunoSEQ multiplex PCR; TCRdb stores in-frame clones only, minus some. The DNA was the basis for D and trimming; V, J and clone size are from that table. The repertoire holds some 250,000 clones, around 90% seen once, with roughly 0.8% in the top ten. The V gene is TRBV10-3, the J gene TRBJ2-7; a possible D gene is TRBD2 (6 bases). Input material: peripheral blood. The source of this sequence is a woman in her thirties with acute or convalescent COVID-19. The CDR3 nucleotides read TGTGCCATCAGTGACCTTCCGGGGGACGAGCAGTACTTC. Its protein is CAISDLPGDEQYF.